These T cell receptor beta chains were read from a single sample in a study of shared clonotypes between healthy human individuals. The table came from immunoSEQ multiplex PCR; TCRdb's copy has only in-frame clones and leaves some out. The sample includes roughly 2.2 million clones, 85% to 95% of them seen just once. Sequencing was done on a sample of naive CD4+ T cells from PBMCs. Source of these receptors: a man aged 18 to 29 in good health. Some clones in this sample may be carry-over from other donors' samples. Both conserved end residues are part of each CDR3. The D gene is left open where the match is weak. Not all rows give a size; the values are once, few, many and, for expanded clones, a class.

TRBV27	once	TRBJ1-1	NA	CASSLGPGWGTEAFF	TGTGCCAGCAGTTTAGGGCCAGGGTGGGGCACTGAAGCTTTCTTT
TRBV6-1	once	TRBJ1-2	NA	CASSDRKSLAYYGYTF	TGTGCCAGCAGTGACCGGAAGTCACTGGCCTACTATGGCTACACCTTC
TRBV4-2	NA	TRBJ2-3	TRBD2	CASSQVKAGARDTQYF	TGTGCCAGCAGCCAAGTGAAAGCGGGAGCCAGAGATACGCAGTATTTT
TRBV19	NA	TRBJ1-2	TRBD1	CASSIDHDRGERGYTF	TGTGCCAGTAGTATAGACCACGACAGGGGGGAACGTGGCTACACCTTC
TRBV5-1	NA	TRBJ2-2	NA	CASSLGGAPYTGELFF	TGCGCCAGCAGCTTGGGAGGGGCGCCGTACACCGGGGAGCTGTTTTTT
TRBV5-5	NA	TRBJ1-3	NA	CASSSVSGTDAGNTIYF	TGTGCCAGCAGCTCTGTTTCCGGGACTGATGCTGGAAACACCATATATTTT
TRBV10-3	NA	TRBJ1-1	TRBD1	CAISESLGTGEAFF	TGTGCCATCAGTGAGTCTTTAGGGACAGGGGAAGCTTTCTTT
TRBV19	NA	TRBJ1-5	NA	CASSTLDRSNQPQHF	TGTGCCAGTAGTACCTTGGACAGAAGCAATCAGCCCCAGCATTTT
TRBV4-3	NA	TRBJ1-2	NA	CASSPRGAGTLDGYTF	TGCGCCAGCAGCCCCCGAGGGGCGGGGACTCTGGATGGCTACACCTTC
TRBV6-5	NA	TRBJ2-3	NA	CASSLRDMGTDTQYF	TGTGCCAGCAGTCTCCGAGACATGGGCACAGATACGCAGTATTTT
TRBV7-9	few	TRBJ1-1	NA	CASSFTEQREAFF	TGTGCCAGCAGCTTTACGGAGCAGCGCGAAGCTTTCTTT
TRBV29-1	once	TRBJ2-5	NA	CSVGTVMQETQYF	TGCAGCGTCGGGACTGTCATGCAAGAGACCCAGTACTTC
TRBV10-3	NA	TRBJ2-5	TRBD1	CAISEGTGEYGETQYF	TGTGCCATCAGTGAAGGGACAGGGGAGTATGGAGAGACCCAGTACTTC
TRBV29-1	NA	TRBJ1-2	NA	CSGVGERDGYTF	TGCAGCGGGGTTGGAGAGAGGGATGGCTACACCTTC
TRBV5-6	NA	TRBJ2-5	NA	CASSVEPGYQETQYF	TGTGCCAGCAGCGTGGAACCGGGCTACCAAGAGACCCAGTACTTC
TRBV5-1	NA	TRBJ1-1	NA	CASSLAFGAGDVRNTEAFF	TGCGCCAGCAGCTTGGCCTTCGGGGCAGGCGACGTGAGGAACACTGAAGCTTTCTTT
TRBV6-5	NA	TRBJ2-7	NA	CASSYRTYGYEQYF	TGTGCCAGCAGTTACAGGACCTATGGATACGAGCAGTACTTC
TRBV6-1	NA	TRBJ1-5	NA	CASSETGRAQPQHF	TGTGCCAGCAGTGAAACGGGAAGGGCTCAGCCCCAGCATTTT
TRBV5-1	few	TRBJ1-1	TRBD1	CASSLWTGPMNTEAFF	TGCGCCAGCAGCTTGTGGACAGGTCCGATGAACACTGAAGCTTTCTTT
TRBV5-6	NA	TRBJ2-7	NA	CASSFVRGDPYEQYF	TGTGCCAGCAGCTTTGTAAGGGGAGATCCCTACGAGCAGTACTTC
TRBV9	NA	TRBJ1-3	NA	CASSVGVADLYF	TGTGCCAGCAGCGTAGGGGTGGCGGATCTATATTTT
TRBV2	NA	TRBJ1-2	NA	CASSERGGGTHGGYTF	TGTGCCAGCAGTGAAAGGGGTGGTGGAACCCACGGCGGCTACACCTTC
TRBV5-1	NA	TRBJ2-7	TRBD1	CASSLQPAGQGFAEQYF	TGCGCCAGCAGCTTGCAGCCTGCGGGACAGGGGTTCGCCGAGCAGTACTTC
TRBV30	NA	TRBJ2-2	NA	CACPQLGDTGELFF	TGTGCCTGCCCCCAATTGGGAGACACCGGGGAGCTGTTTTTT
TRBV27	NA	TRBJ2-1	TRBD1	CASSLLAGGLARSSYNEQFF	TGTGCCAGCAGTTTACTGGCAGGGGGATTAGCGCGGAGCTCCTACAATGAGCAGTTCTTC
TRBV28	few	TRBJ1-5	TRBD1	CASSTRGRGRDQPQHF	TGTGCCAGCAGTACTCGTGGCAGGGGGCGAGATCAGCCCCAGCATTTT
TRBV20-1	NA	TRBJ1-1	NA	CSGVGNTEAFF	TGCAGTGGGGTGGGGAACACTGAAGCTTTCTTT
TRBV29-1	NA	TRBJ2-1	NA	CSFTLPVYPNEQFF	TGCAGCTTCACTCTTCCGGTTTATCCGAATGAGCAGTTCTTC
TRBV7-2	NA	TRBJ2-1	NA	CASNLDRAGGNEQFF	TGTGCCAGCAACCTAGACAGGGCGGGAGGTAACGAGCAGTTCTTC
TRBV5-6	NA	TRBJ1-5	NA	CASSRGRRLVGNQPQHF	TGTGCCAGCAGCCGGGGTCGGCGGTTAGTGGGCAATCAGCCCCAGCATTTT
TRBV5-5	NA	TRBJ1-1	NA	CASSVESDTEAFF	TGTGCCAGCAGCGTCGAGTCGGACACTGAAGCTTTCTTT
TRBV5-1	few	TRBJ1-1	NA	CASSLTAGDTEAFF	TGCGCCAGCAGCTTGACCGCAGGAGACACTGAAGCTTTCTTT
TRBV5-1	NA	TRBJ2-1	TRBD2	CASSLTSGDYNEQFF	TGCGCCAGCAGCTTGACTAGCGGGGATTACAATGAGCAGTTCTTC
TRBV9	NA	TRBJ2-5	TRBD2	CASSQGREGETQYF	TGTGCCAGCAGCCAAGGACGGGAGGGAGAGACCCAGTACTTC
TRBV28	few	TRBJ1-3	NA	CASSPGQSNTIYF	TGTGCCAGCAGCCCCGGACAGTCGAACACCATATATTTT
TRBV2	NA	TRBJ2-7	TRBD1	CASSDQGATYEQYF	TGTGCCAGCAGTGATCAGGGGGCAACCTACGAGCAGTACTTC
TRBV10-3	NA	TRBJ1-5	NA	CAISESGGNQPQHF	TGTGCCATCAGTGAGTCGGGCGGTAATCAGCCCCAGCATTTT
TRBV2	NA	TRBJ2-1	TRBD2	CASSPGSGRYNEQFF	TGTGCCAGCAGCCCCGGGAGCGGGAGGTACAATGAGCAGTTCTTC
TRBV5-4	NA	TRBJ2-1	TRBD2	CASRLAGSIYNEQFF	TGTGCCAGCAGGCTAGCGGGGTCAATTTACAATGAGCAGTTCTTC
TRBV4-1	NA	TRBJ2-1	NA	CASSVRNEQFF	TGCGCCAGCTCCGTCCGGAATGAGCAGTTCTTC
TRBV19	NA	TRBJ1-2	TRBD1	CASTRDRGQYGYTF	TGTGCCAGTACCCGGGACAGGGGACAATATGGCTACACCTTC
TRBV29-1	few	TRBJ1-1	NA	CSVRGGDTEAFF	TGCAGCGTCCGAGGCGGGGACACTGAAGCTTTCTTT
TRBV5-4	NA	TRBJ2-5	NA	CASKRGAQETQYF	TGTGCCAGTAAACGGGGGGCACAAGAGACCCAGTACTTC